This T cell receptor (beta chain) was identified during a study of blood T cells in healthy people across ages (dated by TCRdb to the mid-2010s). Regarding the research as a whole: In model experiments, template switching captured about one uniquely barcoded TCR beta cDNA molecule for every two T cells. To track age-related changes in TCR beta repertoire diversity, the study relied on deep sequencing normalized with unique cDNA molecular identifiers. The donors were divided into four age groups: young (average about 15 years), middle-aged (around 41), aged (around 67) and long-lived (roughly 82). To avoid experimental bias, donors of different ages were randomly spread across the sequencing lanes. The study analyzed two additional independent replicas of 1 million unique cDNA reads from the same blood draw for two donors, one aged 18 to 30 and one aged 80 or older. Study-wide findings and limitations: Since profiling was done on bulk unsorted PBMCs, naive and antigen-experienced compartments could not be conclusively compared. Observed TCR beta diversity per million T cells fell roughly linearly with age, and a significant reduction was already apparent by age around 36. Because the CMV infection status of the donors was unknown, age-related changes in expanded clonotypes may potentially have been confounded. Compared with the aged group, the long-lived group had more naive CD4+ T cells, fewer expanded clones and increased TCR diversity, suggesting age selection. There was a strong correlation between observed TCR beta diversity and the percentage of naive T cells measured by flow cytometry. Estimates of total diversity based on one million sequenced T cells were regarded as lower bounds and as underestimates.

The donors were roughly 40 Caucasian individuals from Russia, aged 6 to 90 years, who were systemically healthy. Ten milliliters of peripheral blood were collected from each donor into EDTA-treated Vacutainer tubes. Ficoll-Paque density-gradient centrifugation was used to isolate PBMCs, with at least 6.5 million per sample. Trizol reagent was used to extract total RNA from the PBMCs, yielding at least 6 micrograms per sample. The percentages of naive CD45RAhigh/CD27high T cells were determined by flow cytometry on a PBMC aliquot from every donor. Receptor libraries were prepared by 5' RACE. These reads were obtained on an Illumina HiSeq 2500. A second PCR of about 7 to 12 cycles was run with a J-beta primer mix and a sample-barcoded 5' primer. A unique molecular identifier was introduced onto each TCR beta cDNA molecule by a template-switch 5' adaptor carrying 12 random nucleotides. At least 2.5 million CDR3-containing paired-end reads were obtained from each sample. The Mint cDNA synthesis kit, primed by a TRBC-specific oligonucleotide, was used to synthesize first-strand cDNA from all RNA. Following uracil-DNA glycosylase treatment, all cDNA underwent a first 18-cycle PCR with the universal primers M1SS and BC2_uni_R. The source study handled its data this way. For normalization, 1 million high-quality reads were randomly selected from each sample, with every read carrying a distinct molecular identifier. Instead of being binned into consensus sequences, reads with shared molecular identifiers were discarded. MiTCR, run with a Q25 quality threshold and the strictest error-elimination algorithm, handled CDR3 identification, clonotype clustering and error correction. A nonparametric unseen species model with Euler transformation was used to estimate a lower bound on total TCR beta diversity. In-frame beta chains were kept once TCRdb had trimmed the public reads at Q25 with fastp and called clones with MiXCR. When rows share a CDR3 protein, they turn into one entry using the most common DNA and genes. It is TCRdb's table, rather than the study itself, that gives the V and J calls and clone size. For this sample there are about 1.8 million distinct CDR3 sequences; around half appear just once. In total, the top ten clones hold over 2% of the sample.

As regards this clonotype: Its antigen is currently not known. Per-nucleotide qualities are absent, and no much larger clonotype sits a single base away.

This clonotype was sampled from a woman aged 40-49 years in good health. Sequencing was carried out using blood.

The CDR3 region has the sequence CSAPKAAGSTEAFF. The nucleotide sequence is given as TGCAGTGCACCTAAAGCGGCCGGGAGCACTGAAGCTTTCTTT. The chain was built from TRBV20-1 and TRBJ1-1; no D gene call is confident. The germline V gene (reference sequence) specifies DFQATT as CDR1 and SNEGSKA as CDR2. Including cysteine and phenylalanine, the CDR3 has 14 amino acids. Kept here is only the CDR3 DNA, which spans 42 bases and is read in frame from base 1. Trimming takes 6 bases from V and 4 bases from J, and the germline ends sit 18 bases apart.